This T cell receptor beta chain appears in the sequencing data of a study of blood T cell repertoires in COVID-19. Looking at the study overall: COVID-19 samples, acute and convalescent, were from the United States, Italy and Spain. T cells, B-cell-depleted T cells, or PBMCs supplied cDNA or gDNA.

Per the authors' pipeline: The authors estimated nucleated cell counts from reference gene primer amplification. Some clones are missing from TCRdb's copy, which holds only in-frame ones; the method was immunoSEQ multiplex PCR. That table gives V, J and clone size, and the DNA gave D and trimming. The repertoire has about 100,000 clones, over 75% of them found once; the top ten carry 2% to 2.5%. V dropped 4 bases and J dropped 6 bases, with 12 bases sitting between them. The germline gives CDR1 SGHNT, CDR2 YYREEE (reference sequence). CDR3 length: 13 amino acids. The rearrangement links TRBV5-4 to TRBJ2-3, with a tentative D call TRBD2 (6 bases). Sequenced: peripheral blood. The source is a human donor in a cohort sampled during active COVID-19. In DNA form, the CDR3 reads TGTGCCAGCAGCCGCCAGGAGGGGGATACGCAGTATTTT. As protein: CASSRQEGDTQYF.